This T cell receptor (beta chain) was sequenced during a study of T cells in Graves' hyperthyroidism and ophthalmopathy. General study findings and limits: Blood samples included most of the expanded thyroid clonotypes exceeding 0.001.

There were TCR beta CDR3 regions amplified from RNA transcripts. HTBI primers drove first-round RT-PCR of the TCR CDR3. TCRdb re-analysed the multiplex PCR reads in MiXCR, keeping a single row per CDR3 protein. Altogether 280,000 or so distinct CDR3 sequences are present, less than 30% being singletons, with the ten largest covering approximately 30%. At first hyperthyroidism diagnosis, before any ophthalmopathy symptoms, the blood sample was collected. V was trimmed by 4 bases and J by 5 bases, leaving 9 bases between them. Germline CDR1 reads LNHDA; CDR2 reads SQIVND (reference sequence). This CDR3 region has 13 residues. This clonotype is a singleton in its sample. What it recognizes is unknown.

The specimen was blood. The TCR comes from a man between 35 and 55 years old with Graves' hyperthyroidism that later progressed to Graves' ophthalmopathy. The chain carries TRBV19 and TRBJ1-5; D call uncertain. CDR3 region: CASSTVRDQPQHF. The DNA of the CDR3 is TGTGCCAGTAGTACGGTTCGGGATCAGCCCCAGCATTTT.